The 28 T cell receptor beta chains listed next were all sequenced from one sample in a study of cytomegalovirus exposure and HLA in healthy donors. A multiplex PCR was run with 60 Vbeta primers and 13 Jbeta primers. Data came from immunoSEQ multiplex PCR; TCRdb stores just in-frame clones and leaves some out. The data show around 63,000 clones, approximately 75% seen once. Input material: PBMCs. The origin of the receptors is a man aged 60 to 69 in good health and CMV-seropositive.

CDR3 amino acids: CASSSRDRGSYEQYF. The CDR3 coding sequence is TGTGCCAGCAGCAGCCGGGACAGGGGATCGTACGAGCAGTACTTC. The chain has TRBV5-4 and TRBJ2-7, with 10 bases that match TRBD1. CDR3 length: 15 amino acids. Losses at the gene ends were 4 bases for V and 4 bases for J; bases not matched to a gene: 8. The germline gives CDR1 SGHNT, CDR2 YYREEE (reference sequence).

The CDR3 nucleotides are TGTGCCAGCAGCTTGGGTCACAGTGGCTTGGGCTACACCTTC. Protein product: CASSLGHSGLGYTF. This rearrangement joins TRBV5-6 to TRBJ1-2; no firm D call. V lost 0 bases to trimming and J lost 8 bases, with 14 bases between them. This CDR3 contains 14 residues. Germline CDR1 and CDR2: SGHDT and YYEEEE.

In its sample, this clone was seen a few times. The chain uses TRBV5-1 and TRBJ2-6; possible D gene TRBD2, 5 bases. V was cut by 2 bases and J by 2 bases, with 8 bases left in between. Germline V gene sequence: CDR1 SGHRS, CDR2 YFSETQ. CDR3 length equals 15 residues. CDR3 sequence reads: CASSFREAGANVLTF. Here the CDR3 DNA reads TGCGCCAGCAGCTTTCGGGAAGCTGGGGCCAACGTCCTGACTTTC.

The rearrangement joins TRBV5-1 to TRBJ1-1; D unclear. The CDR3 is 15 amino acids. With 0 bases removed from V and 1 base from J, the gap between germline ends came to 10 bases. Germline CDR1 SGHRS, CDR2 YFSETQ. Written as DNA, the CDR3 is TGCGCCAGCAGCTTGGTTGTACGGGGGAACACTGAAGCTTTCTTT. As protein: CASSLVVRGNTEAFF.

CDR3 DNA: TGTGCCAGCAGTTTCGGGACAAATCCTAATTCACCCCTCCACTTT. It codes for CASSFGTNPNSPLHF. The rearrangement joins TRBV6-5 to TRBJ1-6; maybe TRBD1 (6 bases). Germline lookup yields CDR1 MNHEY and CDR2 SVGAGI. The CDR3 is 15 residues long. Trimming removed 4 bases from V and 6 bases from J, with 13 bases in between.

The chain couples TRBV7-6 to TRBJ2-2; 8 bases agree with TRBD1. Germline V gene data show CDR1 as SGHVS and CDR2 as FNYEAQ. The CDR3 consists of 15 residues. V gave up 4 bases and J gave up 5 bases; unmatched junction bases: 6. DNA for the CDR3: TGTGCCAGCAGCTCACAGGGGGGTCATACCGGGGAGCTGTTTTTT. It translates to CASSSQGGHTGELFF. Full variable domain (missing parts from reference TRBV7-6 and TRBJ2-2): GAGVSQSPRYKVTKRGQDVALRCDPISGHVSLYWYRQALGQGPEFLTYFNYEAQQDKSGLPNDRFSAERPEGSISTLTIQRTEQRDSAMYRCASSSQGGHTGELFFGEGSRLTVL.

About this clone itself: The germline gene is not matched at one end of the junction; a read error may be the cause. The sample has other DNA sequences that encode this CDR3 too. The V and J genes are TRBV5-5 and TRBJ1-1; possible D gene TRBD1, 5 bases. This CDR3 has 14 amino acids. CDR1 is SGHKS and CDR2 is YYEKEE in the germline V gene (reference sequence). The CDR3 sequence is CASSLLPAGTEAFF. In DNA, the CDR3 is TGTGCCAGCAGCTTGCTCCCCGCGGGGACTGAAGCCTTCTTT. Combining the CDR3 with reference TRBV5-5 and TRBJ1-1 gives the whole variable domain DAGVTQSPTHLIKTRGQQVTLRCSPISGHKSVSWYQQVLGQGPQFIFQYYEKEERGRGNFPDRFSARQFPNYSSELNVNALLLGDSALYLCASSLLPAGTEAFFGQGTRLTVV.

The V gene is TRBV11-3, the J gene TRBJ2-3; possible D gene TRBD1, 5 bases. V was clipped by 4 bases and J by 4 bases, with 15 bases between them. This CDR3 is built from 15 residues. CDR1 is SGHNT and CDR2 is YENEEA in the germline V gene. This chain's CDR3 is CASSSGGRGADTQYF. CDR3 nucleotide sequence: TGTGCCAGCAGCTCTGGTGGTAGGGGTGCAGATACGCAGTATTTT.

Written as DNA, the CDR3 is TGTGCCAGAGCGGGGGGCGCAAGCTCCTACAATGAGCAGTTCTTC. It is translated as CARAGGASSYNEQFF. V is TRBV2 and J is TRBJ2-1, with 9 bases lining up with TRBD2. The CDR3 totals 15 residues. Germline V CDR1 and CDR2: SNHLY, FYNNEI. After removal of 9 bases from V and 0 bases from J, the junction contained 6 bases not matched to a gene.

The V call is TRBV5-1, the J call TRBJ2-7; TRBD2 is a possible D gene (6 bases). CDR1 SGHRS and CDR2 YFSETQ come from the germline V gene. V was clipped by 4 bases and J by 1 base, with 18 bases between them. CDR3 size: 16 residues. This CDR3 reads CASSLSTGVQSYEQYF. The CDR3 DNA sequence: TGCGCCAGCAGCCTCTCGACGGGGGTGCAATCCTACGAGCAGTACTTC.

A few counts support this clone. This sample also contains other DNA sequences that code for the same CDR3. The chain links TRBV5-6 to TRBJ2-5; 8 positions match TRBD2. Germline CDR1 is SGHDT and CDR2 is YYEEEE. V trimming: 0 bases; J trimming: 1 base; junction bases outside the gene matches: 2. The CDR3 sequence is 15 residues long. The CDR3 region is CASSLGTSGQETQYF. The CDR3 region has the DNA TGTGCCAGCAGCTTGGGAACTAGCGGCCAAGAGACCCAGTACTTC.

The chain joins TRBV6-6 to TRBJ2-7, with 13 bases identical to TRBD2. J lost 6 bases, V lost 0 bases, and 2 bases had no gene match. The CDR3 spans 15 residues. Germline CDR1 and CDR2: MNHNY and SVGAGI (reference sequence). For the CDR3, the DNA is TGTGCCAGCAGTTACTCACTAGCGGGAGGGGGCGAGCAGTACTTC. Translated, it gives CASSYSLAGGGEQYF.

CDR3 loop: CASSLGVGLAGYNEQFF. The DNA of the CDR3 is TGTGCCAGCAGCTTAGGAGTTGGCCTAGCGGGATACAATGAGCAGTTCTTC. This chain joins TRBV11-2 and TRBJ2-1; the match to TRBD2 covers 9 bases. The V gene's germline CDR1 is SGHAT and CDR2 FQNNGV. This CDR3 spans 17 amino acids. V trimming: 1 base; J trimming: 4 bases; junction bases outside the gene matches: 8.

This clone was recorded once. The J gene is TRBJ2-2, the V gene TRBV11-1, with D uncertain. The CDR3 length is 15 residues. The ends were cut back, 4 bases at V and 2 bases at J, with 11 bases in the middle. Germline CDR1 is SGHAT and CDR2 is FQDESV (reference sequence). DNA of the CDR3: TGTGCCAGCAGCTCCCGACAAGAAAACACCGGGGAGCTGTTTTTT. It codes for CASSSRQENTGELFF.

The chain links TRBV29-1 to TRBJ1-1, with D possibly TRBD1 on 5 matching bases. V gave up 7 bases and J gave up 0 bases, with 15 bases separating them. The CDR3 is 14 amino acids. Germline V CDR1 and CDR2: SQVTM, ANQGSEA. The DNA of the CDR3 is TGCAGCGGAGACAGCCCTGGGATGAACACTGAAGCTTTCTTT. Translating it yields CSGDSPGMNTEAFF. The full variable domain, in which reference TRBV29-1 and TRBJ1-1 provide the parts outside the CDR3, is SAVISQKPSRDICQRGTSLTIQCQVDSQVTMMFWYRQQPGQSLTLIATANQGSEATYESGFVIDKFPISRPNLTFSTLTVSNMSPEDSSIYLCSGDSPGMNTEAFFGQGTRLTVV.

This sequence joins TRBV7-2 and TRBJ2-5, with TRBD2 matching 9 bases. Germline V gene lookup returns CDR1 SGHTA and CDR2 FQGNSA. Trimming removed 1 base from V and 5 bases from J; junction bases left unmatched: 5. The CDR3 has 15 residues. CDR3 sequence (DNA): TGTGCCAGCAGCTTAGTAGCGGGGGTAGGTGAGACCCAGTACTTC. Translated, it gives CASSLVAGVGETQYF.

Written as DNA, the CDR3 is TGTGCCAGCAGTGAAACTGGGACTTCCAACAATGAGCAGTTCTTC. Protein product: CASSETGTSNNEQFF. The rearrangement joins TRBV6-1 to TRBJ2-1, with D possibly TRBD2 on 6 matching bases. Trimming shortened V by 2 bases and J by 5 bases, and 13 bases separated the two germline ends. Per the germline V gene, CDR1 is MNHNS and CDR2 is SASEGT. The CDR3 runs 15 residues.

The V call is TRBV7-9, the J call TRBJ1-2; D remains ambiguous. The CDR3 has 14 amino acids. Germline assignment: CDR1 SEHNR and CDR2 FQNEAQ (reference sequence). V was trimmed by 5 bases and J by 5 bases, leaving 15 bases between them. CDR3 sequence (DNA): TGTGCCAGCAGCCCCCTGGGCGGGCCTTATGGCTACACCTTC. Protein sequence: CASSPLGGPYGYTF.

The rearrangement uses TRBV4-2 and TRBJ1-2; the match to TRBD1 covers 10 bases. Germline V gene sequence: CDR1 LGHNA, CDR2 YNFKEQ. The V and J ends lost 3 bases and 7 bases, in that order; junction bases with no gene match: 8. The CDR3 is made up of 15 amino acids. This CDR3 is CASSQDRQGARGYTF. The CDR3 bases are TGTGCCAGCAGCCAGGATAGACAGGGGGCGCGTGGCTACACCTTC.

The CDR3 reads CASSQVLEVSYNEQFF. CDR3 nucleotides: TGCGCCAGCAGCCAAGTTCTGGAGGTATCCTACAATGAGCAGTTCTTC. This rearrangement joins TRBV4-1 to TRBJ2-1, with TRBD2 as a possible D gene (5 bases). Per the germline V gene, CDR1 is MGHRA and CDR2 is YSYEKL. Trimming left V 1 base short and J 1 base short, with 11 bases between. The CDR3 sequence is 16 residues long.

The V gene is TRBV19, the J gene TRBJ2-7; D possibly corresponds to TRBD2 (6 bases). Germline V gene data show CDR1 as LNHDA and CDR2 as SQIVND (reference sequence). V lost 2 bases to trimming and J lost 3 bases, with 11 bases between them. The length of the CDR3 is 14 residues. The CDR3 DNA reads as TGTGCCAGTAGTATACTGCCGGAGGGCTACGAGCAGTACTTC. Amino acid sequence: CASSILPEGYEQYF.

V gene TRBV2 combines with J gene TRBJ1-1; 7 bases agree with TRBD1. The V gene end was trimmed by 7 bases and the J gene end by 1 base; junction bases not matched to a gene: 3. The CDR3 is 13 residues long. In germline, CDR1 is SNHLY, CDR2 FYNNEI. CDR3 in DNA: TGTGCCAGCACCCAGGGGGAGAACACTGAAGCTTTCTTT. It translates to CASTQGENTEAFF.

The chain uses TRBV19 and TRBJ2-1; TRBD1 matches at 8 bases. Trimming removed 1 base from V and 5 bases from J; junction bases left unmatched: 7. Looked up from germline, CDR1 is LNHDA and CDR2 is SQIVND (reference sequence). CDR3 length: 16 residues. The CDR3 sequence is CASSIGGQGRNNEQFF. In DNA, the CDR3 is TGTGCCAGTAGTATAGGAGGACAGGGACGGAACAATGAGCAGTTCTTC.

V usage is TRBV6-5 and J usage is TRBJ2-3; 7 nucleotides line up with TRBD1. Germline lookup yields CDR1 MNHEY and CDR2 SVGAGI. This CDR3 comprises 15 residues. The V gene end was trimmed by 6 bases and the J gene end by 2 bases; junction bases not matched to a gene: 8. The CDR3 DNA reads TGTGCCAGCAGACAACAGGGGACCTACACAGATACGCAGTATTTT. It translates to CASRQQGTYTDTQYF.

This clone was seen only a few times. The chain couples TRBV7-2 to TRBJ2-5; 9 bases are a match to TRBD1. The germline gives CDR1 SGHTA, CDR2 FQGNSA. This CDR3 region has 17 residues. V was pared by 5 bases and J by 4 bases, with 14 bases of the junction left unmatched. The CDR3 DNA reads TGTGCCAGCAGCCTTTCGTCACAGGGGGCAGGTTTAGAGACCCAGTACTTC. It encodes CASSLSSQGAGLETQYF.

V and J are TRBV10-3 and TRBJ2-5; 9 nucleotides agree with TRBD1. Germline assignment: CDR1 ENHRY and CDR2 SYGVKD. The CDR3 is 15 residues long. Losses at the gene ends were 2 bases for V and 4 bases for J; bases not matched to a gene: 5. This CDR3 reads CAISERDRAGETQYF. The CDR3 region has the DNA TGTGCCATCAGTGAGAGGGACAGGGCGGGAGAGACCCAGTACTTC.

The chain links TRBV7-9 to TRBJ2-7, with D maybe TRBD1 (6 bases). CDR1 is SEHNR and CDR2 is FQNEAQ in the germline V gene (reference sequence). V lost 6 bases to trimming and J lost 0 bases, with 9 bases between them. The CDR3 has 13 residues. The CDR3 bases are TGTGCCAGCAGGGACAGCACCTCCTACGAGCAGTACTTC. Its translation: CASRDSTSYEQYF.

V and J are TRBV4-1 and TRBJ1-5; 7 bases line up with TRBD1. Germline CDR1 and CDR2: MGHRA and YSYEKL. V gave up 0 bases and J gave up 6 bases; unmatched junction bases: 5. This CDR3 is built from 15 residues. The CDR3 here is CASSQDQGVGQPQHF. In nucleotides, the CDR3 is TGCGCCAGCAGCCAAGATCAGGGGGTTGGTCAGCCCCAGCATTTT.